The 26 T cell receptor beta chains listed next were all sequenced from one sample in a study of blood T cell repertoires in COVID-19. Only in-frame clones appear in the TCRdb table, and some are missing; sequencing was by immunoSEQ multiplex PCR. The sample includes 250,000 to 300,000 clones, approximately 90% of them seen just once. Specimen: PBMCs or T cells enriched from blood (not recorded which). These receptors came from a man between 18 and 29 years old who had recovered from COVID-19.

The chain has TRBV7-9 and TRBJ2-7; weak D call: TRBD1 (7 bases). The CDR3 sequence is 17 residues long. Per the germline V gene, CDR1 is SEHNR and CDR2 is FQNEAQ (reference sequence). Trimming shortened V by 8 bases and J by 1 base, and 24 bases separated the two germline ends. CDR3 in DNA: TGTGCCAGCGCCCGCGGAGGGGGCATAGGGTCGTCCTACGAGCAGTACTTC. This encodes CASARGGGIGSSYEQYF.

This chain connects TRBV29-1 to TRBJ2-1, with D perhaps matching TRBD2 (6 bases). Trimming shortened V by 7 bases and J by 0 bases, and 16 bases separated the two germline ends. Germline-derived CDR1 and CDR2 are SQVTM and ANQGSEA. The CDR3 contains 15 residues. CDR3 bases: TGCAGCGGGGCCTCTTTCGGGAGCTCCTACAATGAGCAGTTCTTC. It specifies CSGASFGSSYNEQFF.

Concerning this clone itself: Germline is not matched at one junction end, which may reflect a read error. The rearrangement joins TRBV28 to TRBJ1-3, with a weak D call TRBD1 (5 bases). Germline CDR1 and CDR2: MDHEN and SYDVKM. The CDR3 runs 17 residues. CDR3 loop: CASSLELRGVSENTIYF. Here the CDR3 DNA reads TGTGCCAGCAGTTTGGAGCTACGGGGGGTGTCTGAAAACACCATATATTTT.

The CDR3 loop is CASSLHYRTGTSQETQYF. The CDR3 DNA reads as TGTGCCAGCAGTTTGCACTATCGGACAGGAACTTCCCAAGAGACCCAGTACTTC. The V gene is TRBV27, the J gene TRBJ2-5, with TRBD1 matching over 7 bases. From germline, CDR1 is MNHEY and CDR2 SMNVEV (reference sequence). The CDR3 covers 18 residues. V was pared by 3 bases and J by 1 base, with 14 bases of the junction left unmatched.

Here the CDR3 DNA reads TGTGCCAGCAGCCACTCTCAGGTCGGAAACACCATATATTTT. Amino acids: CASSHSQVGNTIYF. The chain combines TRBV3-1 (or the pseudogene TRBV3-2) with TRBJ1-3; D remains unclear. The CDR3 spans 14 residues. V dropped 3 bases and J dropped 4 bases, with 10 bases sitting between them. Germline V lookup: CDR1 LGHDT, CDR2 YNNKEL (reference sequence).

The V and J genes are TRBV18 and TRBJ2-2; possibly TRBD2 for D (5 bases). Germline V gene lookup returns CDR1 KGHSH and CDR2 LQKENI. V was cut by 2 bases and J by 4 bases, with 17 bases left in between. This CDR3 is built from 17 residues. The CDR3 protein is CASSPLTGTLSTGELFF. CDR3 nucleotide sequence: TGTGCCAGCTCACCATTGACGGGAACCTTGAGCACCGGGGAGCTGTTTTTT.

The chain recombines TRBV20-1 with TRBJ2-4; a weak D match, TRBD2 (5 bases). Per the germline V gene, CDR1 is DFQATT and CDR2 is SNEGSKA (reference sequence). Trimming removed 3 bases from V and 8 bases from J, with 8 bases in between. The CDR3 runs to 11 residues. CDR3: CSASGKDIQYF. DNA of the CDR3: TGCAGTGCTAGCGGGAAGGACATTCAGTACTTC.

This clone showed up just a few times. The V and J genes are TRBV11-3 and TRBJ2-1, with TRBD2 identical over 7 bases. V shed 5 bases and J 5 bases; nucleotides not matched to a gene: 18. The CDR3 length is 18 residues. Germline V gene lookup returns CDR1 SGHNT and CDR2 YENEEA. CDR3 region: CASSETTWGTTSHNEQFF. Written as DNA, the CDR3 is TGTGCCAGCAGCGAGACTACTTGGGGGACTACAAGCCACAATGAGCAGTTCTTC.

V is TRBV11-2 and J is TRBJ2-7, with a tentative D call TRBD2 (6 bases). Germline V gene data show CDR1 as SGHAT and CDR2 as FQNNGV. This CDR3 has 14 amino acids. The ends were cut back, 3 bases at V and 4 bases at J, with 13 bases in the middle. CDR3 in amino acids: CASSFGGAPYEQYF. The CDR3 DNA reads as TGTGCCAGCAGCTTCGGCGGGGCCCCGTACGAGCAGTACTTC.

CDR3 nucleotide sequence: TGTGCCAGTAGTGTCTTTCAGGGGGCAGGTCAGCCCCAGCATTTT. Translating gives CASSVFQGAGQPQHF. The V gene is TRBV19, the J gene TRBJ1-5, with 8 positions matching TRBD1. In germline, CDR1 is LNHDA, CDR2 SQIVND (reference sequence). CDR3 length equals 15 residues. Trimming took 5 bases from V and 6 from J; bases not matched to a gene: 9.

In this sample, this clone turned up once. The chain couples TRBV2 to TRBJ1-5, with 10 positions matching TRBD1. Germline CDR1 reads SNHLY; CDR2 reads FYNNEI. The ends lost 7 bases at V and 2 bases at J; junction bases unmatched: 8. This CDR3 spans 16 amino acids. This CDR3 reads CASTPGQGRGNQPQHF. The CDR3 DNA follows: TGTGCCAGCACCCCGGGACAGGGGAGAGGCAATCAGCCCCAGCATTTT.

This chain connects TRBV7-8 to TRBJ1-4; D uncertain. Trimming stripped 5 bases from V and 8 bases from J, with 15 bases between. The germline gives CDR1 SGHVS, CDR2 FQNEAQ. There are 14 residues in the CDR3. The CDR3 protein is CASSPPGSREKLFF. DNA for the CDR3: TGTGCCAGCAGCCCACCAGGCAGTAGGGAAAAACTGTTTTTT.

The CDR3 DNA is TGTGCCAGCAGCTTGGGGATGGCGGGGGGGCCAAATACGCAGTATTTT. Amino acid sequence: CASSLGMAGGPNTQYF. The rearrangement links TRBV5-4 to TRBJ2-3; 9 bases align to TRBD2. In germline, CDR1 is SGHNT, CDR2 YYREEE (reference sequence). J was trimmed by 7 bases and V by 0 bases; bases with no gene match: 9. This CDR3 region has 16 residues.

This sequence joins TRBV29-1 and TRBJ1-5; the match to TRBD1 covers 7 bases. There are 13 residues in the CDR3. V was pared by 5 bases and J by 3 bases, with 4 bases of the junction left unmatched. The germline gives CDR1 SQVTM, CDR2 ANQGSEA. CDR3 region: CSVSRGVNQPQHF. CDR3 sequence (DNA): TGCAGCGTTAGCAGGGGGGTCAATCAGCCCCAGCATTTT. The whole variable domain, filled in from reference TRBV29-1 and TRBJ1-5, reads SAVISQKPSRDICQRGTSLTIQCQVDSQVTMMFWYRQQPGQSLTLIATANQGSEATYESGFVIDKFPISRPNLTFSTLTVSNMSPEDSSIYLCSVSRGVNQPQHFGDGTRLSIL.

The chain couples TRBV5-1 to TRBJ2-2; 8 bases are shared with TRBD2. The germline gives CDR1 SGHRS, CDR2 YFSETQ. CDR3 length: 16 amino acids. V lost 3 bases to trimming and J lost 0 bases; unmatched junction nucleotides: 4. The chain's CDR3 is CASSSRGDTNTGELFF. The CDR3 DNA is TGCGCCAGCAGCTCGCGGGGGGACACGAACACCGGGGAGCTGTTTTTT.

In DNA form, the CDR3 reads TGTGCCATTTCACAGGGGCCCCATCAGCCCCAGCATTTT. Encoded protein: CAISQGPHQPQHF. The chain has TRBV24-1 and TRBJ1-5; 7 bases fit TRBD1. Trimming removed 11 bases from V and 5 bases from J; junction bases left unmatched: 8. Germline V lookup: CDR1 KGHDR, CDR2 SFDVKD. CDR3 size: 13 residues.

V and J are TRBV15 and TRBJ1-2, with unresolved D. V was clipped by 5 bases and J by 8 bases, with 12 bases between them. Germline CDR1 LNHNV, CDR2 YYDKDF (reference sequence). This CDR3 has 12 residues. The DNA of the CDR3 is TGTGCCACCAGCCTGGACTCTCAGGGCTACACCTTC. It translates to CATSLDSQGYTF.

This clone was recorded only once. This chain joins TRBV9 and TRBJ2-1; D not certain. Germline assignment: CDR1 SGDLS and CDR2 YYNGEE. The length of the CDR3 is 13 residues. V gave up 0 bases and J gave up 10 bases, with 11 bases separating them. CDR3 amino acids: CASSVALVSEQFF. The CDR3 coding sequence is TGTGCCAGCAGCGTAGCTCTAGTCTCCGAGCAGTTCTTC.

This clone turned up a few times. The chain couples TRBV6-5 to TRBJ1-1; 7 positions match TRBD1. This CDR3 is built from 14 residues. J lost 7 bases, V lost 4 bases, and 9 bases had no gene match. Germline V gives CDR1 MNHEY, CDR2 SVGAGI. The CDR3 is CASSFTDRALEAFF. Here the CDR3 DNA reads TGTGCCAGCAGTTTCACAGACAGGGCGCTTGAAGCTTTCTTT.

V and J are TRBV5-1 and TRBJ2-1; 7 positions match TRBD2. Germline V gene lookup returns CDR1 SGHRS and CDR2 YFSETQ. The CDR3 spans 16 residues. The V segment lost 4 bases and the J segment 4 bases; nucleotides outside the gene matches: 11. The CDR3 coding sequence is TGCGCCAGCAGCACCCACCGGGACTACCTGTACAATGAGCAGTTCTTC. Its translation is CASSTHRDYLYNEQFF.

The rearrangement links TRBV7-9 to TRBJ1-6; possible D gene TRBD1, 5 bases. The CDR3 contains 14 residues. The V and J ends lost 4 bases and 7 bases respectively, with 11 bases between them. Germline lookup yields CDR1 SEHNR and CDR2 FQNEAQ (reference sequence). CDR3 protein: CASSSWGDNSPLHF. CDR3 DNA: TGTGCCAGCAGCTCCTGGGGGGACAATTCACCCCTCCACTTT.

This sequence joins TRBV18 and TRBJ1-2, with a possible D match to TRBD1 (5 bases). Germline CDR1 is KGHSH and CDR2 is LQKENI. V was clipped by 2 bases and J by 5 bases, with 15 bases between them. The CDR3 contains 15 residues. The CDR3 region has the DNA TGTGCCAGCTCACCAGGGGGGGACGTCGGGTATGGCTACACCTTC. It specifies CASSPGGDVGYGYTF. Full variable domain (missing parts from reference TRBV18 and TRBJ1-2): NAGVMQNPRHLVRRRGQEARLRCSPMKGHSHVYWYRQLPEEGLKFMVYLQKENIIDESGMPKERFSAEFPKEGPSILRIQQVVRGDSAAYFCASSPGGDVGYGYTFGSGTRLTVV.

The V gene is TRBV30, the J gene TRBJ1-1; D not certain. Germline loops: CDR1 GTSNPN, CDR2 SVGIG (reference sequence). This CDR3 spans 14 amino acids. With 0 bases removed from V and 0 bases from J, the gap between germline ends came to 8 bases. The CDR3 nucleotides are TGTGCCTGGAGTGTACCAGGTTTGAACACTGAAGCTTTCTTT. Its protein product is CAWSVPGLNTEAFF. Based on the CDR3 plus reference TRBV30 and TRBJ1-1, the full variable domain is SQTIHQWPATLVQPVGSPLSLECTVEGTSNPNLYWYRQAAGRGLQLLFYSVGIGQISSEVPQNLSASRPQDRQFILSSKKLLLSDSGFYLCAWSVPGLNTEAFFGQGTRLTVV.

DNA for the CDR3: TGTGCCAGCAGCCGGGAAGGGACAGGGAGCAATCAGCCCCAGCATTTT. As protein: CASSREGTGSNQPQHF. The chain carries TRBV4-2 and TRBJ1-5; TRBD1 matches 9 bases. Unmatched junction bases numbered 5, after V lost 4 bases and J lost 1 base. This CDR3 comprises 16 residues. The germline gives CDR1 LGHNA, CDR2 YNFKEQ.

This clone has just a few counts. The chain has TRBV24-1 and TRBJ1-2; unclear D gene. The germline V and J ends were trimmed by 3 bases and 7 bases, with 8 bases remaining between them. The CDR3 contains 12 residues. Germline V gene lookup returns CDR1 KGHDR and CDR2 SFDVKD. The CDR3 loop is CATSDRGLGYTF. The CDR3 nucleotides read TGTGCCACCAGTGATCGAGGGCTTGGCTACACCTTC.

This chain uses TRBV5-1 with TRBJ1-6, with 10 bases identical to TRBD1. With 4 bases clipped from V and 2 bases from J, the junction kept 6 bases outside the gene matches. This CDR3 has 17 residues. Germline CDR1 and CDR2: SGHRS and YFSETQ. For the CDR3, the DNA is TGCGCCAGCAGCAAGGGACAGGGGTACGCCTATAATTCACCCCTCCACTTT. Protein product: CASSKGQGYAYNSPLHF.